A single sample gave rise to the 16 T cell receptor beta chains below, sequenced in a study of blood T cell repertoires in COVID-19. Using immunoSEQ multiplex PCR, the repertoire was profiled, and TCRdb retains in-frame clones only, with some absent. Of 250,000 to 350,000 clones in the sample, roughly 90% were seen once. The source material was PBMCs or T cells enriched from blood (not recorded which). The receptors originated from a woman aged 50 to 60 who had been exposed to COVID-19.

J is TRBJ2-5 and V is TRBV19; 10 bases map to TRBD1. Trimming at V came to 6 bases and at J to 3 bases, leaving 7 bases not matched to a gene. The CDR3 is 15 amino acids. CDR1 is LNHDA, CDR2 SQIVND, per germline (reference sequence). The CDR3 region has the DNA TGTGCCAGTAGCAGAGGGACAGGGGTTGAAGAGACCCAGTACTTC. Its protein is CASSRGTGVEETQYF.

The V call is TRBV12-3 or TRBV12-4, the J call TRBJ1-6, with 8 positions matching TRBD1. The trim removed 5 bases at V and 6 bases at J, leaving 0 bases unmatched. The CDR3 covers 13 residues. The CDR3 DNA reads TGTGCCAGCAGTGGACAGGGTAATTCACCCCTCCACTTT. Protein: CASSGQGNSPLHF.

The chain employs TRBV5-4 and TRBJ2-5; 14 bases fit TRBD2. This CDR3 is built from 18 residues. Germline V CDR1 and CDR2: SGHNT, YYREEE (reference sequence). Trimming took 3 bases from V and 2 from J; bases not matched to a gene: 9. DNA of the CDR3: TGTGCCAGCAGCTGGCCGGGACTAGCGGGGGAGTTACAAGAGACCCAGTACTTC. Its translation is CASSWPGLAGELQETQYF.

This clone came up once. The chain is built from TRBV7-6 and TRBJ2-3, with TRBD2 identical over 11 bases. This CDR3 contains 15 residues. Losses at the gene ends were 0 bases for V and 6 bases for J; bases not matched to a gene: 2. CDR1 is SGHVS and CDR2 is FNYEAQ in the germline V gene. The CDR3 loop reads CASSLAGTSGDTQYF. The DNA for the CDR3 is TGTGCCAGCAGCTTAGCTGGGACTAGCGGTGATACGCAGTATTTT.

Regarding this clone: This sample also contains other DNA sequences that code for the same CDR3. The gene calls are TRBV7-9 and TRBJ2-7; D possibly corresponds to TRBD1 (5 bases). This CDR3 has 12 amino acids. Germline lookup yields CDR1 SEHNR and CDR2 FQNEAQ (reference sequence). V lost 4 bases and J 4 bases, leaving 8 bases between the germline ends. CDR3 sequence (DNA): TGTGCCAGCAGCTCGCAGGGTTACGAGCAGTACTTC. It is translated as CASSSQGYEQYF.

The chain uses TRBV19 and TRBJ2-1; 7 bases match TRBD1. Germline CDR1 and CDR2: LNHDA and SQIVND (reference sequence). The V gene end was trimmed by 4 bases and the J gene end by 8 bases; junction bases not matched to a gene: 5. This CDR3 contains 13 residues. The CDR3 sequence is CASSRTGPYEQFF. The CDR3 DNA is TGTGCCAGTAGTAGGACAGGACCTTATGAGCAGTTCTTC.

The J gene is TRBJ1-4, the V gene TRBV4-1; tentative D call: TRBD1 (5 bases). Deletions cut 1 base from V and 6 bases from J, with 15 bases between. This CDR3 region has 16 residues. Germline values: CDR1 MGHRA, CDR2 YSYEKL. The CDR3: CASSQVPQGLDEKLFF. The CDR3 nucleotides read TGCGCCAGCAGCCAAGTTCCGCAGGGACTCGATGAAAAACTGTTTTTT.

Written as DNA, the CDR3 is TGTGCCAGCTACCGACAGGGGAACACTGAAGCTTTCTTT. Encoded protein: CASYRQGNTEAFF. The chain uses TRBV18 and TRBJ1-1, with TRBD1 matching 7 bases. In germline, CDR1 is KGHSH, CDR2 LQKENI. CDR3 length: 13 residues. J gave up 1 base and V 7 bases, and 3 bases lay outside the gene matches.

The chain uses TRBV3-1 (or the pseudogene TRBV3-2) and TRBJ2-1; TRBD2 matches at 8 bases. The CDR3 length is 16 residues. The trim removed 4 bases at V and 0 bases at J, leaving 5 bases unmatched. Per the germline V gene, CDR1 is LGHDT and CDR2 is YNNKEL (reference sequence). The CDR3 reads CASSPLSGGSYNEQFF. The CDR3, as DNA: TGTGCCAGCAGCCCACTCAGCGGGGGCTCCTACAATGAGCAGTTCTTC.

The chain carries TRBV6-1 and TRBJ1-2, with no clear D. Germline loops: CDR1 MNHNS, CDR2 SASEGT. The CDR3 consists of 18 residues. The V end lost 1 base, the J end lost 1 base, and 19 bases lay between the germline ends. The CDR3: CASSEGGGRAQFNYGYTF. The CDR3 coding sequence is TGTGCCAGCAGTGAAGGAGGAGGGAGGGCCCAGTTTAACTATGGCTACACCTTC.

The chain joins TRBV10-3 to TRBJ1-4; perhaps TRBD1 as D (5 bases). V lost 0 bases and J 8 bases, leaving 10 bases between the germline ends. Germline V CDR1 and CDR2: ENHRY, SYGVKD. The CDR3 spans 14 residues. The DNA for the CDR3 is TGTGCCATCAGTGAGTCGAGTAAGGGGGAAAAACTGTTTTTT. The encoded protein is CAISESSKGEKLFF.

CDR3 nucleotides: TGTGCCAGCAGTCGGGAACCGGGACTACCTAGGCAGTTCTTC. It codes for CASSREPGLPRQFF. The chain combines TRBV6-5 with TRBJ2-1; 7 bases match TRBD2. This CDR3 contains 14 residues. V lost 5 bases and J lost 12; bases outside the gene matches: 13. Germline CDR1 reads MNHEY; CDR2 reads SVGAGI.

The chain links TRBV15 to TRBJ1-5; 7 nucleotides align to TRBD1. The CDR3 loop spans 13 amino acids. CDR1 and CDR2 from the germline V gene are LNHNV and YYDKDF (reference sequence). With V trimmed by 6 bases and J by 6 bases, 5 bases remained unmatched. The CDR3 nucleotides read TGTGCCACCAGGACGACAGGGCTTCAGCCCCAGCATTTT. Protein: CATRTTGLQPQHF.

The CDR3 protein is CASSIPSELNTEAFF. For the CDR3, the DNA is TGCGCCAGCAGCATCCCGAGCGAATTGAACACTGAAGCTTTCTTT. The rearrangement joins TRBV5-1 to TRBJ1-1; D is unresolved. Deletions cut 4 bases from V and 0 bases from J, with 13 bases between. The CDR3 spans 15 residues. Germline V gene lookup returns CDR1 SGHRS and CDR2 YFSETQ.

J is TRBJ2-7 and V is TRBV6-1, with 8 bases matching TRBD1. CDR1 and CDR2 from the germline V gene are MNHNS and SASEGT. The CDR3 spans 15 residues. V lost 1 base, J lost 3 bases, and 5 bases stayed unmatched. In DNA, the CDR3 is TGTGCCAGCAGTGAAGTCGGGACAGGCCACTACGAGCAGTACTTC. As protein: CASSEVGTGHYEQYF.

The chain carries TRBV10-3 and TRBJ2-5, with 10 nucleotides matching TRBD2. Germline CDR1 is ENHRY and CDR2 is SYGVKD. The CDR3 extends over 14 amino acids. J lost 2 bases, V lost 6 bases, and 3 bases had no gene match. CDR3 region: CAISQTSGQETQYF. CDR3 nucleotides: TGTGCCATCAGCCAGACTAGCGGGCAAGAGACCCAGTACTTC.